These 9 T cell receptor beta chains came from one sample sequenced in a study of identical twins. TCRdb re-called the 5' RACE reads through MiXCR, storing one row per CDR3 protein. The sample carries roughly 630,000 distinct CDR3 sequences, under 8.5% recorded once. The same sample was also studied in work on yellow fever vaccine responses in identical twins.

Material: PBMCs. The source of these receptors is a woman between 18 and 29 years old in good health.

In its sample, this clonotype was seen a few times. The chain links TRBV12-3 or TRBV12-4 to TRBJ2-7, with unresolved D. The CDR3 extends over 12 amino acids. V gave up 3 bases and J gave up 2 bases, with 5 bases separating them. CDR3 DNA sequence: TGTGCCAGCAGTTTTAGGGCCTACGAGCAGTACTTC. This gives the protein CASSFRAYEQYF.

There are many counts of this clonotype. The V gene is TRBV24-1, the J gene TRBJ2-1, with 12 positions matching TRBD1. The germline V gene encodes CDR1 KGHDR and CDR2 SFDVKD. The CDR3 is 16 amino acids. V trimming: 3 bases; J trimming: 10 bases; junction bases outside the gene matches: 9. The CDR3: CATSDRDRGRQGEQFF. Written as DNA, the CDR3 is TGTGCCACCAGTGATCGGGACAGGGGGCGACAGGGAGAGCAGTTCTTC.

This clonotype was detected many times. The chain uses TRBV2 and TRBJ2-3; possibly TRBD2 for D (5 bases). V lost 6 bases and J 4 bases, leaving 29 bases between the germline ends. The germline V gene encodes CDR1 SNHLY and CDR2 FYNNEI. The CDR3 has 19 amino acids. Here the CDR3 reads CASRTDLPVRDRPSDTQYF. The CDR3 DNA is TGTGCCAGCAGAACCGACCTCCCTGTCCGGGATCGCCCTTCAGATACGCAGTATTTT.

This clonotype was recorded at least ten times. V usage is TRBV20-1 and J usage is TRBJ1-1, with 7 bases that match TRBD1. The CDR3 extends over 14 amino acids. Looked up from germline, CDR1 is DFQATT and CDR2 is SNEGSKA (reference sequence). Trimming removed 5 bases from V and 4 bases from J; junction bases left unmatched: 10. CDR3: CSALFEGASTEAFF. CDR3 sequence (DNA): TGCAGTGCTCTCTTCGAGGGGGCTAGCACTGAAGCTTTCTTT.

Ten or more counts support this clonotype. V usage is TRBV4-1 and J usage is TRBJ1-1; 8 bases align to TRBD1. Germline lookup yields CDR1 MGHRA and CDR2 YSYEKL. With V trimmed by 1 base and J by 1 base, 2 bases remained unmatched. The CDR3 covers 15 residues. The CDR3 bases are TGCGCCAGCAGCCAAGGGGGGACAGGGAACACTGAAGCTTTCTTT. It translates to CASSQGGTGNTEAFF.

The sample holds a few counts of this clonotype. The chain joins TRBV20-1 to TRBJ1-5, with TRBD1 as a possible D gene (5 bases). The V end was cut by 3 bases, the J end by 8 bases, with 14 bases between. This CDR3 has 13 amino acids. The germline V gene encodes CDR1 DFQATT and CDR2 SNEGSKA (reference sequence). CDR3 sequence reads: CSARTEPIEPQHF. As DNA, the CDR3 is TGCAGTGCTAGGACAGAGCCTATAGAGCCCCAGCATTTT.

This clonotype has a handful of counts. J is TRBJ2-5 and V is TRBV18; maybe TRBD2 (6 bases). V was clipped by 1 base and J by 4 bases, with 13 bases between them. Germline V lookup: CDR1 KGHSH, CDR2 LQKENI. CDR3 length: 15 residues. The CDR3 DNA reads as TGTGCCAGCTCACCACGCGAGCGGGCTAGAGAGACCCAGTACTTC. This codes for CASSPRERARETQYF.

This clonotype was seen a handful of times. This chain joins TRBV15 and TRBJ2-3, with 12 positions matching TRBD2. With 0 bases clipped from V and 5 bases from J, the junction kept 15 bases outside the gene matches. The CDR3 length is 20 residues. Germline loops: CDR1 LNHNV, CDR2 YYDKDF (reference sequence). The CDR3 DNA sequence: TGTGCCACCAGCAGAGAGTCGAGACTAGCGGGGGCCCTCGAGGGAGATACGCAGTATTTT. Its protein product is CATSRESRLAGALEGDTQYF.

V and J are TRBV20-1 and TRBJ2-7; D assignment may be TRBD1 or TRBD2 (6 bases each). This CDR3 region has 12 residues. V lost 1 base and J lost 7, with 11 bases in between. The germline V gene has CDR1 DFQATT and CDR2 SNEGSKA (reference sequence). CDR3 protein: CSARGGAGEQYV. CDR3 DNA sequence: TGCAGTGCTAGAGGGGGGGCGGGAGAGCAGTACGTC.